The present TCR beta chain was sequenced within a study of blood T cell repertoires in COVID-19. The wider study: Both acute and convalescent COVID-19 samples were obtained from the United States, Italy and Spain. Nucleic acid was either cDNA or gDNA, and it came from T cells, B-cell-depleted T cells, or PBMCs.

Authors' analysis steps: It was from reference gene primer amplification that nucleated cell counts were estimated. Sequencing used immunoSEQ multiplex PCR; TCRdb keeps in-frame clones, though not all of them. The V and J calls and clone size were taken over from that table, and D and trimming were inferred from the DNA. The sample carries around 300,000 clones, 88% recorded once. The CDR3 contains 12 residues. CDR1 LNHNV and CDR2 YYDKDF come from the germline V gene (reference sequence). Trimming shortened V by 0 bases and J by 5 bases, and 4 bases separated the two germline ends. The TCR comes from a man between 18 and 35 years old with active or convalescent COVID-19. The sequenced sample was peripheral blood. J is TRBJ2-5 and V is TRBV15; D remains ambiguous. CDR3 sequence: CATSREEETQYF. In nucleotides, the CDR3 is TGTGCCACCAGCAGAGAGGAGGAGACCCAGTACTTC.